A single sample gave rise to the 15 T cell receptor beta chains below, sequenced in a study of T cell repertoires in cytomegalovirus infection (dated by TCRdb to the late 2010s). The listed sequencing device is Illumina HiSeq 1500. Clones were called with MiXCR by TCRdb after fastp trimmed the public reads at Q25, and only in-frame beta chains were retained. CDR3 protein duplicates are merged, each entry listing the most common genes and DNA. The sample table holds about 300,000 distinct CDR3 sequences, of which 8% to 10% were seen once. The ten largest clonotypes hold more than 2.5% of the sample. Input material: PBMCs. All receptors derive from a human donor in good health (CMV status not recorded). Some clones in this sample may be carry-over from other donors' samples.

At least ten counts were recorded for this clonotype. The chain uses TRBV18 and TRBJ2-7, with 8 bases fitting TRBD1. The CDR3 is 14 residues long. The V gene end was trimmed by 5 bases and the J gene end by 0 bases; junction bases not matched to a gene: 3. Germline CDR1 is KGHSH and CDR2 is LQKENI. CDR3 coding DNA: TGTGCCAGCTCAGGACAGGGCACCTCCTACGAGCAGTACTTC. Its translation is CASSGQGTSYEQYF.

This clonotype was detected a few times. This chain's CDR3 is CSAGGPMNTEAFF. The CDR3 nucleotides are TGCAGTGCTGGAGGCCCTATGAACACTGAAGCTTTCTTT. J is TRBJ1-1 and V is TRBV20-1; D gene uncertain. The ends were cut back, 5 bases at V and 0 bases at J, with 10 bases in the middle. The CDR3 consists of 13 residues. The germline gives CDR1 DFQATT, CDR2 SNEGSKA (reference sequence).

This clonotype appeared many times. V and J are TRBV20-1 and TRBJ2-3; D might be TRBD2 (6 bases). V was cut by 5 bases and J by 6 bases, with 21 bases left in between. This CDR3 is 15 amino acids long. CDR1 and CDR2 from the germline V gene are DFQATT and SNEGSKA (reference sequence). CDR3 in DNA: TGCAGTGCTGATCGTAGACTAGGGGAGACGGATACGCAGTATTTT. Protein: CSADRRLGETDTQYF.

A remark on this clonotype: A read error may explain this, as a much larger clone is one base away. This chain links TRBV6-2 or TRBV6-3 with TRBJ1-1, with D unclear. V lost 1 base and J lost 10, with 13 bases in between. The CDR3 loop spans 13 amino acids. Germline assignment: CDR1 MNHEY and CDR2 SVGEGT. The CDR3 region is CASSYFHTKGAFF. Written as DNA, the CDR3 is TGTGCCAGCAGTTACTTTCACACCAAAGGAGCTTTCTTT.

The chain combines TRBV29-1 with TRBJ2-7; D not certain. The CDR3 is 11 amino acids. Trimming stripped 0 bases from V and 8 bases from J, with 8 bases between. From germline, CDR1 is SQVTM and CDR2 ANQGSEA. The DNA for the CDR3 is TGCAGCGTTGAAGACTCGGTTCAGCAGTACTTC. It codes for CSVEDSVQQYF.

The gene calls are TRBV10-3 and TRBJ1-5, with a tentative D call TRBD1 (5 bases). The germline V and J ends were trimmed by 1 base and 2 bases, with 12 bases remaining between them. This CDR3 has 16 amino acids. In germline, CDR1 is ENHRY, CDR2 SYGVKD. CDR3 DNA sequence: TGTGCCATCAGTGAGTGGGGGGATGTCGGCAATCAGCCCCAGCATTTT. Translating it yields CAISEWGDVGNQPQHF.

This clonotype occurred many times. This chain joins TRBV29-1 and TRBJ2-7; possible D gene TRBD1, 5 bases. Trimming shortened V by 6 bases and J by 6 bases, and 18 bases separated the two germline ends. CDR3 length: 13 amino acids. Germline V gene lookup returns CDR1 SQVTM and CDR2 ANQGSEA. The CDR3 region is CSVAHRQIAEQYF. In nucleotides, the CDR3 is TGCAGCGTGGCCCACCGACAGATCGCCGAGCAGTACTTC.

This clonotype came up many times. The V and J genes are TRBV13 and TRBJ1-1, with D perhaps matching TRBD1 (6 bases). The V gene's germline CDR1 is PRHDT and CDR2 FYEKMQ (reference sequence). V lost 0 bases and J lost 1, with 9 bases in between. This CDR3 spans 15 amino acids. The CDR3 sequence: CASSLGDSRNTEAFF. The CDR3 nucleotides are TGTGCCAGCAGCTTAGGGGACAGCCGGAACACTGAAGCTTTCTTT.

This clonotype was detected ten times or more. Written as DNA, the CDR3 is TGTGCCAGCAAGAACCTTGGACACCCAAGAGAGGCAGGCATTCAGTACTTC. This encodes CASKNLGHPREAGIQYF. The chain combines TRBV6-2 or TRBV6-3 with TRBJ2-4, with D possibly matching TRBD1 (5 bases). Germline V gene lookup returns CDR1 MNHEY and CDR2 SVGEGT. Trimming removed 7 bases from V and 9 bases from J, with 28 bases in between. CDR3 length: 17 amino acids.

The V and J genes are TRBV12-3 or TRBV12-4 and TRBJ2-2; D not certain. V lost 5 bases to trimming and J lost 7 bases, with 5 bases between them. The CDR3 is made up of 11 amino acids. CDR3 protein: CASSRIGELFF. The CDR3 coding sequence is TGTGCCAGCAGTCGAATCGGGGAGCTGTTTTTT.

Details on this clonotype: A much larger clone is a single base away; this may be a read error. The gene calls are TRBV4-1 and TRBJ2-1; D possibly corresponds to TRBD2 (6 bases). In germline, CDR1 is MGHRA, CDR2 YSYEKL. The CDR3 totals 13 residues. V was shortened by 4 bases and J by 10 bases, with 14 bases between the two germline ends. In DNA form, the CDR3 reads TGCGCCAGCAGCCCGAACTGGGAGGAGGAGCAGTTCTTC. This codes for CASSPNWEEEQFF.

This clonotype was counted ten times or more. The chain joins TRBV7-9 to TRBJ1-2, with D uncertain. This CDR3 has 15 amino acids. Trimming removed 2 bases from V and 0 bases from J, with 10 bases in between. Germline assignment: CDR1 SEHNR and CDR2 FQNEAQ (reference sequence). The CDR3 coding sequence is TGTGCCAGCAGCTTATTCGATGGGCCTAACTATGGCTACACCTTC. Translation: CASSLFDGPNYGYTF.

This clonotype occurred many times. The junction differs from germline at one of its ends, possibly a read error. The chain couples TRBV7-2 to TRBJ2-2; 8 positions match TRBD2. This CDR3 comprises 18 residues. Germline loops: CDR1 SGHTA, CDR2 FQGNSA. The CDR3 sequence: CASSLDGGAYSKTGELFF. Here the CDR3 DNA reads TGTGCCAGCAGCTTAGACGGGGGGGCGTACTCGAAGACCGGGGAGCTGTTTTTT.

This clonotype has ten or more counts. The chain uses TRBV6-1 and TRBJ2-1, with D unclear. CDR1 is MNHNS and CDR2 is SASEGT in the germline V gene. The V end lost 5 bases, the J end lost 7 bases, and 6 bases lay between the germline ends. The CDR3 is made up of 11 amino acids. The CDR3: CASSWGNEQFF. The CDR3 region has the DNA TGTGCCAGCAGTTGGGGTAATGAGCAGTTCTTC.

This clonotype was found many times. The CDR3 loop is CASSFLLAGVYTSYEQYF. CDR3 in DNA: TGTGCCAGCAGCTTTCTTCTAGCGGGGGTATATACCTCCTACGAGCAGTACTTC. The rearrangement joins TRBV7-8 to TRBJ2-7; 10 nucleotides match TRBD2. The CDR3 runs to 18 residues. V lost 3 bases and J lost 0; bases outside the gene matches: 11. Germline CDR1 and CDR2: SGHVS and FQNEAQ.